This TCR beta chain was sequenced for a study of lymphopenia after photon versus proton radiotherapy. The method was immunoSEQ multiplex PCR; TCRdb's version includes in-frame clones alone and lacks a portion of them. The table records about 26,000 clones, about four fifths of them present only once. V was pared by 4 bases and J by 7 bases, with 11 bases between. CDR1 and CDR2 (germline): SGHTA, FQGNSA. The CDR3 is made up of 13 amino acids. This chain connects TRBV7-2 to TRBJ1-5; tentative D call: TRBD1 (6 bases). Sequenced here: peripheral blood, sampled from a patient treated with photon-based radiotherapy. The receptor was isolated from a woman between 50 and 59 years old with pancreatic cancer. CDR3 in amino acids: CASSWDTGQPQHF. The CDR3 nucleotides read TGTGCCAGCAGCTGGGACACGGGACAGCCCCAGCATTTT.